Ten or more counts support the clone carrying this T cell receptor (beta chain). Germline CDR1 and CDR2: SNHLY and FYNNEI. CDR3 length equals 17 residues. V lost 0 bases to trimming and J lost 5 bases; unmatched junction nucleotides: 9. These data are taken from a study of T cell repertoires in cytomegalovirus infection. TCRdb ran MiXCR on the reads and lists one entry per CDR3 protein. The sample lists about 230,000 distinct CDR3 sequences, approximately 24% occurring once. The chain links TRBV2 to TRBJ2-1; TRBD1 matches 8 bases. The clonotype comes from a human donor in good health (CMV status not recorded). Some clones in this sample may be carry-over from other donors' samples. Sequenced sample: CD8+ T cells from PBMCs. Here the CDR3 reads CASSEALQGAIDNEQFF. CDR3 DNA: TGTGCCAGCAGTGAAGCGCTTCAGGGGGCGATTGACAATGAGCAGTTCTTC.